The TCR beta chain described here comes from a study of a mutant IDH1 vaccine in newly diagnosed glioma. Study information: Patients' prior therapy spanned radiotherapy, temozolomide, or both; most underwent both.

As for time point: baseline, week 1 (first vaccination visit). Sample treatment: pre-vaccination baseline after standard-of-care therapy. There were new WHO grade 3 or 4 astrocytomas in the donors, and these were IDH1-mutant and ATRX-lost. Profiling relied on immunoSEQ multiplex PCR, and the TCRdb table lists in-frame clones only, not all of them. The data hold about 88,000 clones, with around 79% observed a single time. V lost 2 bases and J 2 bases, leaving 9 bases between the germline ends. The CDR3 consists of 13 residues. Looked up from germline, CDR1 is SQVTM and CDR2 is ANQGSEA. The chain couples TRBV29-1 to TRBJ1-2; D not resolved. This clonotype was sampled from a man aged 35-49 years with glioma. Some clones in this sample may be carry-over from other donors' samples. The sample here was PBMCs, taken from a glioma patient treated with radiotherapy, temozolomide or both. CDR3 coding DNA: TGCAGCGTTGAACGGGCAGAAAACTATGGCTACACCTTC. Protein product: CSVERAENYGYTF.